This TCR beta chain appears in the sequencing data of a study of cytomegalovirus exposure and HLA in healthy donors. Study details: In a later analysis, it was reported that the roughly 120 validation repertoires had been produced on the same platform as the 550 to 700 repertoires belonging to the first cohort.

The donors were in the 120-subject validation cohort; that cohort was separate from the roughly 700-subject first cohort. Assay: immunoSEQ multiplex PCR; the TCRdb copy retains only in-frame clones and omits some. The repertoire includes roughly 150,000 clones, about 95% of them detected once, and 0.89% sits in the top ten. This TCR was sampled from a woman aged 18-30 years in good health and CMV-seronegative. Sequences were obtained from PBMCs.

The CDR3 nucleotides read TGCAGTGCTAGAGCTAACACTGAAGCTTTCTTT. Protein product: CSARANTEAFF. The chain carries TRBV20-1 and TRBJ1-1; D is undetermined. The germline V gene has CDR1 DFQATT and CDR2 SNEGSKA (reference sequence). V shed 1 base and J shed 2 bases, with 2 bases lying between them. CDR3 length: 11 residues.